This record covers a single TCR beta chain. Its antigen remains unknown. The record originates from a study of vaccination effects on CD4 cells after COVID-19. Study-wide findings and caveats: Infection-derived and vaccine-derived clones contracted markedly late after vaccination. Common cold coronavirus cross-reactivity was shown by only 1 of 255 vaccine-induced clones in healthy vaccinees.

Clones were read by immunoSEQ multiplex PCR, and TCRdb kept only the in-frame ones, dropping some. The sample shows 50,000 to 65,000 clones, roughly 76% of them seen only once. V was shortened by 2 bases and J by 0 bases, with 10 bases between the two germline ends. The CDR3 loop spans 16 amino acids. Per the germline V gene, CDR1 is SGHAT and CDR2 is FQNNGV. Antigen-specific CD4+ T cells were first expanded with viral peptide pools by the ViraFEST assay and only then sequenced. It was after approximately 11 days of culture that CD4+ T cells were isolated. Here the sequenced sample was CD4+ T cells from PBMCs cultured with HCoV-229E spike peptides, taken before COVID-19 vaccination. This chain joins TRBV11-2 and TRBJ2-2; D remains unclear. The TCR was taken from a human donor who received a COVID-19 vaccine. The CDR3 coding sequence is TGTGCCAGCAGCTTATTTCACGGATCGAACACCGGGGAGCTGTTTTTT. Its translation is CASSLFHGSNTGELFF.